The TCR beta chain under discussion was sequenced for a study of CXCR3-negative and CXCR3-positive naive CD8 T cells. Germline loops: CDR1 SGHVS, CDR2 FQNEAQ. The CDR3 spans 16 residues. 5' RACE that incorporated UMI labels was used to prepare the TRB cDNA libraries. With the 5' RACE reads reprocessed, TCRdb shows one record per CDR3 protein and no DNA. This sample's table has about 38,000 distinct CDR3 sequences. A word on this clonotype: What it binds is not known.

General study points: With CXCR3 expression partially decreased after cryopreservation, most assays relied on fresh PBMCs. For the naive subsets, surface CD5 was similar, and TCR strength was inferred from TRB CDR3 properties.

The sequence was collected from a human donor in good health. Some clones in this sample may be carry-over from other donors' samples. This chain uses TRBV7-8 with TRBJ2-1; the D call from TCRdb, TRBD2, cannot be confirmed without DNA. Sequenced: memory CD8+ T cells from blood. CDR3 in amino acids: CASSLVGLLVPNEQFF.